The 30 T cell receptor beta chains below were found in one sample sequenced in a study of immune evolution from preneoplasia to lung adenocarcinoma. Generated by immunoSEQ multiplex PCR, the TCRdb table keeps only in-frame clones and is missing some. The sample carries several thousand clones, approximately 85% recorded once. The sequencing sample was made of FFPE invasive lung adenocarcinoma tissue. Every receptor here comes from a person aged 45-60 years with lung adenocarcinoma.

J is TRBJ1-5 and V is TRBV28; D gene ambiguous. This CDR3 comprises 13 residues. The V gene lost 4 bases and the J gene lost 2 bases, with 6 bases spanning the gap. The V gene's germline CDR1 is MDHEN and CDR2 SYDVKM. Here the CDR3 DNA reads TGTGCCAGCAGTTGGTGGGGCAATCAGCCCCAGCATTTT. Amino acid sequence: CASSWWGNQPQHF. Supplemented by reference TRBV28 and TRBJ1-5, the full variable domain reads DVKVTQSSRYLVKRTGEKVFLECVQDMDHENMFWYRQDPGLGLRLIYFSYDVKMKEKGDIPEGYSVSREKKERFSLILESASTNQTSMYLCASSWWGNQPQHFGDGTRLSIL.

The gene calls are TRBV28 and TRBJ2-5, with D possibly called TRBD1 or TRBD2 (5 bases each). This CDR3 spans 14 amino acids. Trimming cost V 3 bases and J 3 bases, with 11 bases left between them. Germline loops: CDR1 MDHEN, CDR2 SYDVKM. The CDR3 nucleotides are TGTGCCAGCAGTTTGCCCGGGACGGAAGAGACCCAGTACTTC. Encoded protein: CASSLPGTEETQYF.

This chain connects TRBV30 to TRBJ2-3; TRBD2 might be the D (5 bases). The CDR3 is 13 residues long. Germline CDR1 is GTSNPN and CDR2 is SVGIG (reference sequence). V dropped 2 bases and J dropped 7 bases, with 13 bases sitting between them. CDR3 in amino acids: CAWSPYYGNTQYF. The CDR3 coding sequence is TGTGCCTGGAGTCCCTACTACGGGAATACGCAGTATTTT.

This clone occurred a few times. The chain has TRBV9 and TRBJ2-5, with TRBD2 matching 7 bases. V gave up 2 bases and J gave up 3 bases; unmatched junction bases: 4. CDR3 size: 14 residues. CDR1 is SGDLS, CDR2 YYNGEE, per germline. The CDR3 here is CASSVSLAEETQYF. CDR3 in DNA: TGTGCCAGCAGCGTTAGCCTAGCGGAAGAGACCCAGTACTTC.

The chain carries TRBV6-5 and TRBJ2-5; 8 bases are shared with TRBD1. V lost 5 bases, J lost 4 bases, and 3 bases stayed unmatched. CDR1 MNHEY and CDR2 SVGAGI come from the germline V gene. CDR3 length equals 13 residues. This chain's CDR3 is CASSLRGPETQYF. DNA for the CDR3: TGTGCCAGCAGTCTCAGGGGGCCAGAGACCCAGTACTTC.

The CDR3: CASSQGGEYLGANVLTF. In DNA, the CDR3 is TGTGCCAGCAGCCAAGGGGGGGAGTATTTAGGGGCCAACGTCCTGACTTTC. The chain combines TRBV4-2 with TRBJ2-6, with D maybe TRBD2 (6 bases). The V end was cut by 1 base, the J end by 4 bases, with 14 bases between. Germline values: CDR1 LGHNA, CDR2 YNFKEQ. The CDR3 totals 17 residues.

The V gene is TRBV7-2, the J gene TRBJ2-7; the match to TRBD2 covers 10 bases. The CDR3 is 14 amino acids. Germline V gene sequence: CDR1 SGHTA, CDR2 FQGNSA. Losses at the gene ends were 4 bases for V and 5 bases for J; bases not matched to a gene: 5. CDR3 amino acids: CASSSAGGPDEQYF. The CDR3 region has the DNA TGTGCCAGCAGCTCAGCGGGAGGGCCCGACGAGCAGTACTTC.

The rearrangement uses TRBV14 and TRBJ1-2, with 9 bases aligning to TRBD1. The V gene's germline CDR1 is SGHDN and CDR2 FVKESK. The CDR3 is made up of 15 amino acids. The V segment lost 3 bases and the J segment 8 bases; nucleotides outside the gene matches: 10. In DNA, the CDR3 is TGTGCCAGCAGCCACCGGGACAGGGTCGTCGGAGGCTACACCTTC. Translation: CASSHRDRVVGGYTF.

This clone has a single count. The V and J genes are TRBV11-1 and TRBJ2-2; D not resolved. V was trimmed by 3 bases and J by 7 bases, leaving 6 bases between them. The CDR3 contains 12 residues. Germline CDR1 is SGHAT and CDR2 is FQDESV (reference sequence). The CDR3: CASSFEDGELFF. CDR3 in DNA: TGTGCCAGCAGCTTCGAGGACGGGGAGCTGTTTTTT.

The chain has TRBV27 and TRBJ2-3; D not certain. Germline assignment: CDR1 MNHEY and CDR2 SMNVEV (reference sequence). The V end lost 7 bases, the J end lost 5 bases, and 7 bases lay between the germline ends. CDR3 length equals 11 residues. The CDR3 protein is CASKWGDTQYF. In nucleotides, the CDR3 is TGTGCCAGCAAGTGGGGAGATACGCAGTATTTT.

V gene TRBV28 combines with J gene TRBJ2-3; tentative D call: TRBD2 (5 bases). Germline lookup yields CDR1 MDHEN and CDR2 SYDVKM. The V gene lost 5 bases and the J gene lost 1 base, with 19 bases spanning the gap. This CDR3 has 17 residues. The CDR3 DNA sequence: TGTGCCAGCAGTCCACAACTAGGAGGTAGTGGCACAGATACGCAGTATTTT. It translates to CASSPQLGGSGTDTQYF.

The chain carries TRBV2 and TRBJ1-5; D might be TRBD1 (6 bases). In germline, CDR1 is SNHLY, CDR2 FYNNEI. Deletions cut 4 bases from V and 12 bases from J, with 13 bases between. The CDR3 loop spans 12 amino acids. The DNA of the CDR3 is TGTGCCAGCAGTGGTGGGGGCCGTTACCAGCATTTT. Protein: CASSGGGRYQHF.

This chain's CDR3 is CSVGYQGTGELFF. CDR3 nucleotides: TGCAGCGTTGGCTACCAGGGAACCGGGGAGCTGTTTTTT. The gene calls are TRBV29-1 and TRBJ2-2; perhaps TRBD1 as D (5 bases). The ends were cut back, 4 bases at V and 5 bases at J, with 11 bases in the middle. CDR3 length equals 13 residues. The germline CDR1 and CDR2 sequences are SQVTM and ANQGSEA.

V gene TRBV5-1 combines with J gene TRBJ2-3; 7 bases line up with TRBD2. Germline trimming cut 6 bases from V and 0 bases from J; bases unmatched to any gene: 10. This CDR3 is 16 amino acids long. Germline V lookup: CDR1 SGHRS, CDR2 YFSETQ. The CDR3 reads CASTRVGGPSTDTQYF. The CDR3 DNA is TGCGCCAGCACCCGAGTGGGAGGGCCAAGCACAGATACGCAGTATTTT.

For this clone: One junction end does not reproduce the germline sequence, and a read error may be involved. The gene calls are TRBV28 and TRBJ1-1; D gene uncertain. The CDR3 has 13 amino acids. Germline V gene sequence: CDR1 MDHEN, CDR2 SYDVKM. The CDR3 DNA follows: TGTGCTAGCAGTTTTTCCGAGTACACTGAAGCTTTCTTT. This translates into CASSFSEYTEAFF. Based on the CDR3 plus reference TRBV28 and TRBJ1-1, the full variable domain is DVKVTQSSRYLVKRTGEKVFLECVQDMDHENMFWYRQDPGLGLRLIYFSYDVKMKEKGDIPEGYSVSREKKERFSLILESASTNQTSMYLCASSFSEYTEAFFGQGTRLTVV.

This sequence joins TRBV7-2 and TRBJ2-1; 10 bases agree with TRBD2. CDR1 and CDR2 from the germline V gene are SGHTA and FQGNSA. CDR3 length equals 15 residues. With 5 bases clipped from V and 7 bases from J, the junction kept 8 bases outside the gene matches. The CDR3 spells CASSATSGIGNEQFF. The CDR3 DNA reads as TGTGCCAGCAGCGCAACTAGCGGGATTGGGAATGAGCAGTTCTTC. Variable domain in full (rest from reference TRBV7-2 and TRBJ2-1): GAGVSQSPSNKVTEKGKDVELRCDPISGHTALYWYRQSLGQGLEFLIYFQGNSAPDKSGLPSDRFSAERTGGSVSTLTIQRTQQEDSAVYLCASSATSGIGNEQFFGPGTRLTVL.

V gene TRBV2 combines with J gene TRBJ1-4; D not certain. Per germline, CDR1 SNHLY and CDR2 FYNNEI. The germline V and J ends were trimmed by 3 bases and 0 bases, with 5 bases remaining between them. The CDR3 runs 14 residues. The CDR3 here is CASSDPATNEKLFF. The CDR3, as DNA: TGTGCCAGCAGTGACCCTGCAACTAATGAAAAACTGTTTTTT.

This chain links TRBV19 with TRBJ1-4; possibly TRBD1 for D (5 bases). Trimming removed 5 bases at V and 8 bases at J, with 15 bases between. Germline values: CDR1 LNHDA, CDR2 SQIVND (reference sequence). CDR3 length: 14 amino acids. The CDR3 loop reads CASSPQGTGEKLFF. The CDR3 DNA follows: TGTGCCAGTAGTCCCCAGGGAACGGGCGAAAAACTGTTTTTT.

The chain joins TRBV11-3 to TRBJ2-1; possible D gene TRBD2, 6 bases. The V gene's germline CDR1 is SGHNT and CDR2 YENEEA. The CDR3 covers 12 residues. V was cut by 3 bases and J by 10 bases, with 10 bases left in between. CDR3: CASSFGDSEQFF. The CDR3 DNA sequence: TGTGCCAGCAGCTTCGGGGACTCCGAGCAGTTCTTC.

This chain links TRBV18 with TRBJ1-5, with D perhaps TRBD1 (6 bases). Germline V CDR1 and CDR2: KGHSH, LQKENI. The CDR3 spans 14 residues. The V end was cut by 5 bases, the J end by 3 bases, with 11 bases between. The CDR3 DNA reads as TGTGCCAGCTCAACCGGGACAATCAATCAGCCCCAGCATTTT. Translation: CASSTGTINQPQHF. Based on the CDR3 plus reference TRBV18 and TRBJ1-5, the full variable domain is NAGVMQNPRHLVRRRGQEARLRCSPMKGHSHVYWYRQLPEEGLKFMVYLQKENIIDESGMPKERFSAEFPKEGPSILRIQQVVRGDSAAYFCASSTGTINQPQHFGDGTRLSIL.

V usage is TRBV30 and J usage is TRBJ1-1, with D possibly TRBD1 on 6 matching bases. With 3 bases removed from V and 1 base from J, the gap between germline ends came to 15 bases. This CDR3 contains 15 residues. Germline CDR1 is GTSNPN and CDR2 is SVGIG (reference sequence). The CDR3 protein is CAWRSGVSKNTEAFF. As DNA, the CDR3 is TGTGCCTGGAGGTCAGGGGTTAGTAAGAACACTGAAGCTTTCTTT.

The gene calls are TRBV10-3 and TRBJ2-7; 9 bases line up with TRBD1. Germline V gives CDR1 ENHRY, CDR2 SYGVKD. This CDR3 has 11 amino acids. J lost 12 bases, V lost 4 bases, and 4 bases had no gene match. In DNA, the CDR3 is TGTGCCATCAGTGGGGGGACAGGGTTGTACTTC. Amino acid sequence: CAISGGTGLYF.

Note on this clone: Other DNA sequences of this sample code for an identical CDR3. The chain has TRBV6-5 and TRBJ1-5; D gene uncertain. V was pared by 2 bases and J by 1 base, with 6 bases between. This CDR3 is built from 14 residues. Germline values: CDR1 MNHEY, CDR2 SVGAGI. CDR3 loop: CASSYSFSNQPQHF. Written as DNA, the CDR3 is TGTGCCAGCAGTTACAGTTTCAGCAATCAGCCCCAGCATTTT.

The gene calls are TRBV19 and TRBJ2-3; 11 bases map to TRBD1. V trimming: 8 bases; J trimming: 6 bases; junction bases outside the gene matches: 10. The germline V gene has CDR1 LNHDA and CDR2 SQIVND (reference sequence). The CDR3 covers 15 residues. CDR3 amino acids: CASDSGTGGADTQYF. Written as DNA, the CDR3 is TGTGCCAGTGATTCGGGGACAGGGGGAGCGGATACGCAGTATTTT.

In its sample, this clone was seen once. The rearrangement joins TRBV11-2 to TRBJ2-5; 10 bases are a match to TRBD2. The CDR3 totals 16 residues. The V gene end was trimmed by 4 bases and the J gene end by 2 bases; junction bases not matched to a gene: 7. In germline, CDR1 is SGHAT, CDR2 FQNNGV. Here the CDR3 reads CASSSVSGRLQETQYF. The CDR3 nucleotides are TGTGCCAGCAGCTCCGTTAGCGGGAGGCTACAAGAGACCCAGTACTTC.

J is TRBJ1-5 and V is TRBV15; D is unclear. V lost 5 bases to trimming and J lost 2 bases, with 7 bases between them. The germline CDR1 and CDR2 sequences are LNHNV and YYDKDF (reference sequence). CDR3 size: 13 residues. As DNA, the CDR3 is TGTGCCACCAGCGAGGCAGGCAATCAGCCCCAGCATTTT. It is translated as CATSEAGNQPQHF.

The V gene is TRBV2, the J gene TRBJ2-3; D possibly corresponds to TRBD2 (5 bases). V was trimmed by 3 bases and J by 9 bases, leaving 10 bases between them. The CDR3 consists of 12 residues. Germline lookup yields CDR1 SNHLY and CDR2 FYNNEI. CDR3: CASSDLARTQYF. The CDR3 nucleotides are TGTGCCAGCAGTGATCTAGCAAGAACGCAGTATTTT.

CDR3 residues: CASSQPPLGRTSGITDEQFF. Here the CDR3 DNA reads TGCGCCAGCAGCCAGCCCCCTCTCGGGCGGACTAGCGGGATTACGGATGAGCAGTTCTTC. The chain is built from TRBV4-1 and TRBJ2-1; TRBD2 matches at 12 bases. Trimming at V came to 3 bases and at J to 8 bases, leaving 20 bases not matched to a gene. Germline values: CDR1 MGHRA, CDR2 YSYEKL. The CDR3 contains 20 residues.

The CDR3 reads CASSDIGTEQYF. CDR3 bases: TGTGCCAGCAGTGATATCGGAACTGAGCAGTACTTC. This chain links TRBV27 with TRBJ2-7; D gene unclear. The CDR3 contains 12 residues. Germline V gives CDR1 MNHEY, CDR2 SMNVEV (reference sequence). V gave up 5 bases and J gave up 7 bases, with 12 bases separating them.

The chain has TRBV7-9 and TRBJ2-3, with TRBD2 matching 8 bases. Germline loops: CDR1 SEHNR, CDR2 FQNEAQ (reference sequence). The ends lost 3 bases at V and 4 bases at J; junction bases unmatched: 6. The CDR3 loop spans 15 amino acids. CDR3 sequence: CASSLSGSRADTQYF. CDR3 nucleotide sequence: TGTGCCAGCAGCTTGAGCGGGAGTAGGGCAGATACGCAGTATTTT.